Here is one TCR beta chain with its context. The data are from a study of T-cell memory formation after mild COVID-19. A single record per CDR3 protein comes from TCRdb applying MiXCR to the 5' RACE reads. Of roughly 340,000 distinct CDR3 sequences in the sample, roughly 15% were seen once. The trim removed 6 bases at V and 1 base at J, leaving 7 bases unmatched. Germline V lookup: CDR1 LNHDA, CDR2 SQIVND (reference sequence). This CDR3 comprises 16 residues. The sequence derives from a young man who had mild COVID-19 (a few samples of this study predate the infection). Cell type and time point are not known. The chain is built from TRBV19 and TRBJ2-5; 11 positions match TRBD2. Material: PBMCs or a T cell subset sorted from them (not recorded which). CDR3 residues: CASRSLAGGPQETQYF. CDR3 DNA sequence: TGTGCCAGTAGAAGCTTAGCGGGGGGGCCCCAAGAGACCCAGTACTTC.